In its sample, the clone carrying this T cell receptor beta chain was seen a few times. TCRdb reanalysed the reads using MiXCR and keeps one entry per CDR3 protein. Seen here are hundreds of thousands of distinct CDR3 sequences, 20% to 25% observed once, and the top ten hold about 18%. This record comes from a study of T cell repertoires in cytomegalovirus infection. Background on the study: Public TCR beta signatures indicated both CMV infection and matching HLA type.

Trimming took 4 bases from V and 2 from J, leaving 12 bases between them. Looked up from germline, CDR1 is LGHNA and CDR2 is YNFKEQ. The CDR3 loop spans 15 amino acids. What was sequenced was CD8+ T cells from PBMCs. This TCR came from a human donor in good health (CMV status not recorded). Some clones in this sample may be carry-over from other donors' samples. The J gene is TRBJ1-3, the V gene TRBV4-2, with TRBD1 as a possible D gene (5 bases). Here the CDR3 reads CASSPGRNTGNTIYF. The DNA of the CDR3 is TGTGCCAGCAGCCCGGGACGGAACACTGGAAACACCATATATTTT.